This TCR beta chain was identified in a study of T cells in Graves' hyperthyroidism and ophthalmopathy. This clonotype was counted many times. Germline loops: CDR1 SNHLY, CDR2 FYNNEI. This CDR3 contains 12 residues. Between the trimmed V and J ends, which lost 6 bases and 3 bases, there was a span of 9 bases. TCR beta CDR3 regions were amplified from RNA transcripts. First-round RT-PCR with HTBI primers amplified the TCR CDR3 region. TCRdb independently ran MiXCR on the multiplex PCR reads; one entry per CDR3 protein. The sample holds 400,000 to 550,000 distinct CDR3 sequences, approximately 24% seen once.

This TCR was sampled from a woman aged 25-40 years with Graves' ophthalmopathy. The chain combines TRBV2 with TRBJ2-7, with D uncertain. Source material: blood. The CDR3 DNA is TGTGCCAGCAGGTATGGCAGCTACGAGCAGTACTTC. The encoded protein is CASRYGSYEQYF.